This T cell receptor (beta chain) was found in a study of blood T cell repertoires in COVID-19. The CDR3 is 13 residues long. Germline assignment: CDR1 SQVTM and CDR2 ANQGSEA. V lost 2 bases and J 5 bases, leaving 12 bases between the germline ends. TCRdb's table, derived via immunoSEQ multiplex PCR, lists solely in-frame clones and lacks some. The sample lists about 220,000 clones, under 90% seen once, with 5% to 6.5% in the top ten. The chain has TRBV29-1 and TRBJ1-1, with a possible D match to TRBD1 (5 bases). Sequencing used peripheral blood. This clonotype originated in a woman aged 60-75 years who had recovered from COVID-19. The CDR3 loop reads CSVEWGGGTEAFF. CDR3 nucleotide sequence: TGCAGCGTTGAATGGGGGGGTGGGACTGAAGCTTTCTTT.